This TCR beta chain was sequenced during a study of T cell changes during pregnancy in multiple sclerosis. This table comes from immunoSEQ multiplex PCR, and its TCRdb copy is limited to in-frame clones, with some not included. The sample lists 15,000 to 20,000 clones, around 90% occurring once. This CDR3 comprises 12 residues. CDR1 GTSNPN and CDR2 SVGIG come from the germline V gene (reference sequence). V lost 2 bases to trimming and J lost 3 bases, with 8 bases between them. The sample here was CD4+ T cells from peripheral blood mononuclear cells, taken in the first trimester of pregnancy. This sequence was found in a female donor in good health, enrolled as a control in a pregnancy study. The rearrangement joins TRBV30 to TRBJ2-7; D is undetermined. CDR3: CAWSKQFYEQYF. The CDR3, as DNA: TGTGCCTGGAGTAAACAGTTCTACGAGCAGTACTTC.